The subject of this entry is one T cell receptor beta chain. This entry comes from a study of CD8 T cells in Susac syndrome. Background on the study: Treatment status at blood draw for the Susac syndrome patients was therapy-naive, corticosteroids, or intravenous immunoglobulin alone.

The CDR3 runs to 12 residues. V lost 4 bases and J lost 5, with 8 bases in between. Reverse transcription of roughly 0.5 to 1 ug RNA used random hexamers. TCRdb passed the immunoSEQ multiplex PCR reads through MiXCR, listing each CDR3 protein once. The sample holds about 150,000 distinct CDR3 sequences, nearly 97% seen once. The J gene is TRBJ2-5, the V gene TRBV12-3 or TRBV12-4; D gene ambiguous. This clonotype was obtained from a human donor with Susac syndrome. Sequences were obtained from CD4+ T cells from PBMCs. CDR3 in amino acids: CASSYLWETQYF. Here the CDR3 DNA reads TGTGCCAGCAGTTATTTGTGGGAGACCCAGTACTTC.